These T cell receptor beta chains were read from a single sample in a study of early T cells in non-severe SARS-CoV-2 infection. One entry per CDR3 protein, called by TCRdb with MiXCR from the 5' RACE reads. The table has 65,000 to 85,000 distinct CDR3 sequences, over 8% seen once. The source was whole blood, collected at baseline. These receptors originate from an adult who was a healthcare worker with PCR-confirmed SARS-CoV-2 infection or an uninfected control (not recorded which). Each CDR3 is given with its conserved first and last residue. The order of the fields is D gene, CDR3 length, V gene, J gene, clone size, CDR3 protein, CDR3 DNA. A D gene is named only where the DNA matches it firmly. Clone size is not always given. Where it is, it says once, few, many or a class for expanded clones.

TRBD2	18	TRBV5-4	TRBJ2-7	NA	CASSFGRRAGPTSLEQYF	TGTGCCAGCAGCTTCGGCCGAAGAGCGGGACCCACCTCCCTCGAGCAGTACTTC
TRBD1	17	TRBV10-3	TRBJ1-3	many	CAISPGTGTNSGNTIYF	TGTGCCATCAGTCCCGGGACAGGAACAAACTCTGGAAACACCATATATTTT
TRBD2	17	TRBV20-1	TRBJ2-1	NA	CSASQVSGSIPYNEQFF	TGCAGTGCTAGTCAGGTTAGCGGGAGTATCCCCTACAATGAGCAGTTCTTC
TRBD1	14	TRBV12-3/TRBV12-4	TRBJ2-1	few	CASSPRDRANEQFF	TGTGCCAGCAGTCCCCGGGACAGGGCCAATGAGCAGTTCTTC
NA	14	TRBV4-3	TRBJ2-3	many	CASSQDFHSDTQYF	TGCGCCAGCAGCCAAGATTTTCATTCAGATACGCAGTATTTT
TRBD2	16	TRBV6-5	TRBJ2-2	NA	CASRQLAGGSTGELFF	TGTGCCAGCAGGCAACTAGCGGGAGGGAGCACCGGGGAGCTGTTTTTT
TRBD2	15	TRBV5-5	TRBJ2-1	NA	CASSSETSVYNEQFF	TGTGCCAGCAGCTCCGAGACTAGCGTCTACAATGAGCAGTTCTTC
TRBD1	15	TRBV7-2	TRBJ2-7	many	CASSLTGAVPYEQYF	TGTGCCAGCAGCCTGACAGGGGCCGTGCCCTACGAGCAGTACTTC
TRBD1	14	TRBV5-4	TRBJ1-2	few	CASSPAGTGFGYTF	TGTGCCAGCAGCCCGGCCGGGACAGGGTTTGGCTACACCTTC
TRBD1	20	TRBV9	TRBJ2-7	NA	CASSRVVPLIGQGARDEQYF	TGTGCCAGCAGCCGAGTCGTCCCCTTAATAGGACAGGGGGCTCGGGACGAGCAGTACTTC
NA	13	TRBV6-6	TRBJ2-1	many	CASSYQGWNEQFF	TGTGCCAGCAGTTACCAGGGTTGGAATGAGCAGTTCTTC
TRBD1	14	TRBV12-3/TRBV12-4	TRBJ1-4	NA	CASERDRGNEKLFF	TGTGCCAGCGAACGGGACAGGGGAAATGAAAAACTGTTTTTT
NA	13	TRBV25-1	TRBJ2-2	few	CASSDMNTGELFF	TGTGCCAGCAGTGACATGAACACCGGGGAGCTGTTTTTT
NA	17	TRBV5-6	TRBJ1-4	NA	CASSLRQALLINEKLFF	TGTGCCAGCAGCTTGAGACAGGCCCTACTTATTAATGAAAAACTGTTTTTT
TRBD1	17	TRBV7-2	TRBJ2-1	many	CASSRRWDRVSYNEQFF	TGTGCCAGCAGCAGACGATGGGACAGGGTCTCCTACAATGAGCAGTTCTTC
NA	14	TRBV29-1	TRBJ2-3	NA	CSVEPRGGTDTQYF	TGCAGCGTTGAACCTCGCGGCGGCACAGATACGCAGTATTTT
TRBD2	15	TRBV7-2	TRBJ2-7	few	CASSLAGTSVYEQYF	TGTGCCAGCAGCTTAGCCGGGACTAGTGTCTACGAGCAGTACTTC
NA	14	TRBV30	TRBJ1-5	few	CAWSQGGGNQPQHF	TGTGCCTGGAGTCAAGGGGGTGGCAATCAGCCCCAGCATTTT
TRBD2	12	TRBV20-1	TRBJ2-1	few	CSASIAGGEQFF	TGCAGTGCTAGTATTGCGGGAGGGGAGCAGTTCTTC
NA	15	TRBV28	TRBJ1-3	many	CASHDALLSGNTIYF	TGTGCCAGCCACGACGCGCTACTGTCTGGAAACACCATATATTTT